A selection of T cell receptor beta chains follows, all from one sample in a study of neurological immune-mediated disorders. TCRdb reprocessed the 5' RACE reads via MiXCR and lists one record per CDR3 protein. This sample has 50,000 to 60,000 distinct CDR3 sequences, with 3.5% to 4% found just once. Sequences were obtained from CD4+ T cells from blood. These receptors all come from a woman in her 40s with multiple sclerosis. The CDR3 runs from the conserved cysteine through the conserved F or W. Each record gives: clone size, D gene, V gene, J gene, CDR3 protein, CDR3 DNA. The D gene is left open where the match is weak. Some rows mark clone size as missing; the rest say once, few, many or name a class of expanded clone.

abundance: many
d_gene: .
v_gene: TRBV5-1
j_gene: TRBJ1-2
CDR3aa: CASMSGEGRHGYTF
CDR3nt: TGCGCCAGCATGTCAGGGGAAGGAAGGCATGGCTACACCTTC

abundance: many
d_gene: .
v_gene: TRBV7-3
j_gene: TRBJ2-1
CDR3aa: CASSPYRGTGEQFF
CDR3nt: TGTGCCAGCAGCCCCTACCGGGGGACTGGGGAGCAGTTCTTC

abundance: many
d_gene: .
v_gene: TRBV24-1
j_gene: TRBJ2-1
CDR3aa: CATSGGERSYNEQFF
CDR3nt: TGTGCCACCAGTGGTGGGGAGCGCTCCTACAATGAGCAGTTCTTC

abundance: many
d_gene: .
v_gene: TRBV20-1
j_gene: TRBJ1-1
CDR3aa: CSASRSGRGDTEAFF
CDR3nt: TGCAGTGCTAGTCGTTCGGGGCGAGGGGACACTGAAGCTTTCTTT

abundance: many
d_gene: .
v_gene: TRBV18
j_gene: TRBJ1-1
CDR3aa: CASSRRDGEAFF
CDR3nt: TGTGCCAGCTCACGGCGGGACGGTGAAGCTTTCTTT

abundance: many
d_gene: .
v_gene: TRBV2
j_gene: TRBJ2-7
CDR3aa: CASKGIPGSYEQYF
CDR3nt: TGTGCCAGCAAGGGCATCCCAGGCAGCTACGAGCAGTACTTC

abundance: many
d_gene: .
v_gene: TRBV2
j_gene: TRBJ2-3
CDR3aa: CASSEEPAGTQYF
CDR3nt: TGTGCCAGCAGTGAAGAGCCCGCGGGTACGCAGTATTTT

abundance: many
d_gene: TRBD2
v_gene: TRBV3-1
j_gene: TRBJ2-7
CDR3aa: CASSQDIPLAGANYEQYF
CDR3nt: TGTGCCAGCAGCCAAGATATCCCGCTAGCGGGGGCCAACTACGAGCAGTACTTC

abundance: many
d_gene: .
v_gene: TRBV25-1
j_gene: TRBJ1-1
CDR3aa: CASASLGSEAFF
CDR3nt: TGTGCCAGCGCCTCCTTAGGGTCTGAAGCTTTCTTT

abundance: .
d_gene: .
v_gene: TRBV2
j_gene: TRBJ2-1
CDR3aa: CASTRREGNEQFF
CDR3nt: TGTGCCAGTACCCGCCGCGAGGGAAATGAGCAGTTCTTC

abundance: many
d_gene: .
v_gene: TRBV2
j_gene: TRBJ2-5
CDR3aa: CASRGGAGWQETQYF
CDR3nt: TGTGCCAGCAGGGGGGGTGCAGGCTGGCAAGAGACCCAGTACTTC

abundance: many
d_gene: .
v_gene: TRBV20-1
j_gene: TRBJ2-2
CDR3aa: CSARDIRRGETGELFF
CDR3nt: TGCAGTGCTAGAGATATAAGGCGTGGAGAAACCGGGGAGCTGTTTTTT

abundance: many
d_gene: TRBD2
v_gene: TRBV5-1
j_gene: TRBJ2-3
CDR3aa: CASRPTAAVRRGRPTDTQYF
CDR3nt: TGCGCCAGCAGGCCTACAGCGGCTGTGCGGCGGGGGAGACCCACAGATACGCAGTATTTT

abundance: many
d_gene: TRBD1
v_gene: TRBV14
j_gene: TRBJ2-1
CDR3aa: CASSQGQADTYEQFF
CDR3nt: TGTGCCAGCAGCCAGGGACAGGCGGATACGTATGAGCAGTTCTTC

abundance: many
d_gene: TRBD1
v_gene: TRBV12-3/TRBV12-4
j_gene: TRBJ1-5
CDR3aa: CASSSGQGRNQPQHF
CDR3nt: TGTGCCAGCAGCTCCGGACAGGGGAGGAATCAGCCCCAGCATTTT

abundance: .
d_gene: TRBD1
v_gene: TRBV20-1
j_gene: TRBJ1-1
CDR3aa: CSAQRQGRNTEPIF
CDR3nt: TGCAGTGCTCAGCGACAGGGGCGGAACACTGAACCTATCTTT

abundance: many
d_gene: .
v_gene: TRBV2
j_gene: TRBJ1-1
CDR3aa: CASSERGPEAFF
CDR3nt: TGTGCCAGCAGTGAAAGGGGACCTGAAGCTTTCTTT

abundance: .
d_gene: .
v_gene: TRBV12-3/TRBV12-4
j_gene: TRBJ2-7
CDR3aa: CASSREIGYEQYF
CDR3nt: TGTGCCAGCAGTAGAGAGATTGGCTACGAGCAGTACTTC

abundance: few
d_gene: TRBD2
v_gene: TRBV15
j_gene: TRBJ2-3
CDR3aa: CATASGGWDTQYF
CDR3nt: TGTGCCACCGCTAGCGGGGGTTGGGATACGCAGTATTTT